This TCR beta chain is from a study of immune heterogeneity within non-small cell lung tumors. Study findings and constraints: Local T-cell clonality was recorded as moderately but significantly correlated with local tumor mutational burden, with R 0.3 to 0.35. The study found identical dominant CDR3 beta clonotypes recurring across tumor sites within a patient, alongside site-unique high-frequency clones.

Within the sample, this clonotype is medium-sized. Its matching antigen is unknown. Multiplex PCR amplified the TCR beta CDR3 region. Its first round ran for approximately 11 cycles with 32 V and 13 J primers. Each CDR3 protein is one row after TCRdb ran MiXCR on the multiplex PCR reads. The repertoire has approximately 6,000 distinct CDR3 sequences, 22% of them found once; the top ten carry about 18%. As template, the study used bulk tumor genomic DNA at 550 to 700 ng per sample. Primary tumors were biopsied several times each, far apart, intraoperatively. Patients underwent curative surgery for untreated, newly diagnosed non-small cell lung cancer. Everyone who gave samples had just been diagnosed with non-small cell lung cancer and was having surgery with curative intent. The germline CDR1 and CDR2 sequences are KGHDR and SFDVKD. V lost 4 bases, J lost 2 bases, and 9 bases lay in between. CDR3 size: 14 residues.

Input material: lung tumor tissue. This receptor was taken from a man aged 60 to 75 with non-small cell lung cancer. V gene TRBV24-1 combines with J gene TRBJ2-3; D is possibly TRBD1 or TRBD2 (5 bases each). Here the CDR3 reads CATSDEGLTDTQYF. The CDR3 DNA sequence: TGTGCCACCAGTGACGAGGGGCTCACAGATACGCAGTATTTT.